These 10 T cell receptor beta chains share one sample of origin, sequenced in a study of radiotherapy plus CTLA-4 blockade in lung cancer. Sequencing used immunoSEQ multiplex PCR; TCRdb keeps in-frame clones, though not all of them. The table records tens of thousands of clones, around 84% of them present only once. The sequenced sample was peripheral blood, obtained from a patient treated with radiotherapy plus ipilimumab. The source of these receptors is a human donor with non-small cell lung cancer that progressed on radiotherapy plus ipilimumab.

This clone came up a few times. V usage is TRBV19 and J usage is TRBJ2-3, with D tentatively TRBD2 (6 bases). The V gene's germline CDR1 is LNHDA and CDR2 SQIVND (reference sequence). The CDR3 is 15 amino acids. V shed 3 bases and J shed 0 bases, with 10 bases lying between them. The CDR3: CASSMGTPSTDTQYF. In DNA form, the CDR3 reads TGTGCCAGTAGTATGGGGACTCCTAGCACAGATACGCAGTATTTT.

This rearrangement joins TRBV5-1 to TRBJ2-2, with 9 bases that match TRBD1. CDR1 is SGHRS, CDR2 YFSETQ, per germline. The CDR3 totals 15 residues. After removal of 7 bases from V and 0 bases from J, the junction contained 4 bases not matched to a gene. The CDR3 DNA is TGCGCCAGCCGGGACAGGGTAGCGAACACCGGGGAGCTGTTTTTT. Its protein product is CASRDRVANTGELFF.

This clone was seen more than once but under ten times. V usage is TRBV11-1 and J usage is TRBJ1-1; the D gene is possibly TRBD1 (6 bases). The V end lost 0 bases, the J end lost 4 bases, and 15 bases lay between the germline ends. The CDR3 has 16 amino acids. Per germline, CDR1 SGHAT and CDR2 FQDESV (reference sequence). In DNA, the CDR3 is TGTGCCAGCAGCTTAGCTAGGGGGGCTGAAGGCACTGAAGCTTTCTTT. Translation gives CASSLARGAEGTEAFF.

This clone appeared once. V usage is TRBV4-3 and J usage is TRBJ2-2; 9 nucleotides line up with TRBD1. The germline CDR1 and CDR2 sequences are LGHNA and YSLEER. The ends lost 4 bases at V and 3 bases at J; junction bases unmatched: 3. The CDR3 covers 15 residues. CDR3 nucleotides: TGCGCCAGCAGCCTACAGGGGGCGGACACCGGGGAGCTGTTTTTT. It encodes CASSLQGADTGELFF.

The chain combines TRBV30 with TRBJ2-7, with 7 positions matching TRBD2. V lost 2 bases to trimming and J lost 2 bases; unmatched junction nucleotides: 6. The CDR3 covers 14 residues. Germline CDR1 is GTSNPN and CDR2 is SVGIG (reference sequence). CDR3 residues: CAWSRGRGTYEQYF. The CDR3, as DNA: TGTGCCTGGAGTCGCGGGAGAGGGACCTACGAGCAGTACTTC.

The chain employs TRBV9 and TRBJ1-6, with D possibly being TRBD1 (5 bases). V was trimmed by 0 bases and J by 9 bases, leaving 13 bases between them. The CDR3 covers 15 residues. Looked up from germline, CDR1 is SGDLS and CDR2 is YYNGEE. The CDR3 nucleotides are TGTGCCAGCAGCGTAGGCCCCCAGGGAAGTTCACCCCTCCACTTT. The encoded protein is CASSVGPQGSSPLHF. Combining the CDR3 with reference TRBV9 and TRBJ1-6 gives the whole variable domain DSGVTQTPKHLITATGQRVTLRCSPRSGDLSVYWYQQSLDQGLQFLIQYYNGEERAKGNILERFSAQQFPDLHSELNLSSLELGDSALYFCASSVGPQGSSPLHFGNGTRLTVT.

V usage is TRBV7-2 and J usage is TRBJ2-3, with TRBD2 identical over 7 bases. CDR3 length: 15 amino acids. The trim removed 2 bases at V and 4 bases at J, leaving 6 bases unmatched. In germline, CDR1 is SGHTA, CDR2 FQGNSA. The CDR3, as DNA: TGTGCCAGCAGCTTACGGGACTACCAATCAGATACGCAGTATTTT. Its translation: CASSLRDYQSDTQYF.

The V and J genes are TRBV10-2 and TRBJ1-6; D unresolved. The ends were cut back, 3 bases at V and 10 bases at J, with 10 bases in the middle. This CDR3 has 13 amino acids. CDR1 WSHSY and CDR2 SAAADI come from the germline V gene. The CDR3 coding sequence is TGCGCCAGCAGTGATGCCGGGAACTCACCCCTCCACTTT. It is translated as CASSDAGNSPLHF.

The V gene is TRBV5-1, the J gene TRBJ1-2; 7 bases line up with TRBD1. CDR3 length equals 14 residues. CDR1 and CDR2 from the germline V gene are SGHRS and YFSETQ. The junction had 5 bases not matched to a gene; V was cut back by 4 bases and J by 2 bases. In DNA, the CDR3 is TGCGCCAGCAGCCGAGGGACAGACAACTATGGCTACACCTTC. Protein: CASSRGTDNYGYTF. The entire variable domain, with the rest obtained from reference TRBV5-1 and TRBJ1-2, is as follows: KAGVTQTPRYLIKTRGQQVTLSCSPISGHRSVSWYQQTPGQGLQFLFEYFSETQRNKGNFPGRFSGRQFSNSRSEMNVSTLELGDSALYLCASSRGTDNYGYTFGSGTRLTVV.

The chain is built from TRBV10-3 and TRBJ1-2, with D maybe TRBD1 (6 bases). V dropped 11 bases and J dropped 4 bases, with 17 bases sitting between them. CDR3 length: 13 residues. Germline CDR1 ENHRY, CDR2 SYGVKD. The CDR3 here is CAAQGGGVYGYTF. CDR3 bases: TGTGCCGCCCAAGGAGGGGGGGTCTATGGCTACACCTTC.